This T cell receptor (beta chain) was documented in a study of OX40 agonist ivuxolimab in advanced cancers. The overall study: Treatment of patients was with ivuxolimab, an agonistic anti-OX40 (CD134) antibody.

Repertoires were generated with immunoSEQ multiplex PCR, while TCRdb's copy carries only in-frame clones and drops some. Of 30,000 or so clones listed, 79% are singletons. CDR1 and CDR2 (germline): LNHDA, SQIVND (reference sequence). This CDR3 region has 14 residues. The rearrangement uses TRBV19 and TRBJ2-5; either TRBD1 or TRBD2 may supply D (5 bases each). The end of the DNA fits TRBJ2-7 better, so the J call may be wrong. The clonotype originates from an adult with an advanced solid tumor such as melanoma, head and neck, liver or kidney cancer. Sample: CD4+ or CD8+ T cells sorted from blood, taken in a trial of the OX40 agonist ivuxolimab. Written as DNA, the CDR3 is TGTGCCAGTAGCCCCCGGGACGGATCCTACGAGCAGTACTTC. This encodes CASSPRDGSYEQYF.